The present TCR beta chain was sequenced within a study of CD8+ T cells in alopecia areata. Study-level background: Each of the treated patients was given oral tofacitinib, 5 to 10 mg twice daily, for moderate-to-severe alopecia areata. Whole-study results and caveats: Normal-skin resident alphabeta T cells also appear among scalp sample sequences. Tofacitinib yielded significantly lower scalp clonality and fewer expanded CD8+ clones among the top 100.

The CDR3 has 13 amino acids. The V gene's germline CDR1 is SEHNR and CDR2 FQNEAQ (reference sequence). The V gene lost 4 bases and the J gene lost 9 bases, with 10 bases spanning the gap. RNA extraction and reverse transcription yielded cDNA as sequencing template. Generated by immunoSEQ multiplex PCR, the TCRdb table keeps only in-frame clones and is missing some. The table includes 120,000 or so clones, around 60% detected once. As concerns this clone: The antigen is undetermined.

Specified treatment: oral pan-JAK inhibitor, 5-10 mg twice daily. The V and J genes are TRBV7-9 and TRBJ1-6; D is perhaps TRBD1 (5 bases). Here the sequenced sample was CD4+ T cells sorted from blood, taken at week 4, from a patient treated with tofacitinib. This TCR derives from a human donor with alopecia areata. CDR3 coding DNA: TGTGCCAGCAGCTCCCCACAGGCTTCACCCCTCCACTTT. Protein sequence: CASSSPQASPLHF.